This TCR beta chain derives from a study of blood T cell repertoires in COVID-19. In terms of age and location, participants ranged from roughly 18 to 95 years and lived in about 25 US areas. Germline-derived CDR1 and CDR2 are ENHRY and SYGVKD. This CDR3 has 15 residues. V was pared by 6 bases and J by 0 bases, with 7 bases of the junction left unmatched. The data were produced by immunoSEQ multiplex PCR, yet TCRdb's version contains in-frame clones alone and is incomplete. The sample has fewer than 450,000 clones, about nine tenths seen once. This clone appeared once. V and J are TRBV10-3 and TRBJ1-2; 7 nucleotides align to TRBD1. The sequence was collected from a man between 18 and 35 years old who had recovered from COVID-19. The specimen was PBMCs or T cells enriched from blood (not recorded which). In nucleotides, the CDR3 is TGTGCCATCAGGGGACAGCCGACTTCTAACTATGGCTACACCTTC. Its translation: CAIRGQPTSNYGYTF.